This T cell receptor (beta chain) was recovered during a study of blood T cells in healthy people across ages. As for this clonotype: Antigen specificity is unknown.

A J-beta primer mix and a sample-barcoded 5' primer were used in a second PCR of about 6 to 12 cycles. Each CDR3 protein is one row after TCRdb ran MiXCR on the 5' RACE reads. The data hold over 1,500,000 distinct CDR3 sequences, with around 40% observed a single time. CDR1 is SGHTA and CDR2 is FQGTGA in the germline V gene. V was clipped by 5 bases and J by 11 bases, with 21 bases between them. The CDR3 runs to 14 residues. The study, taken as a whole, reports: Long-lived donors had more naive CD4+ cells and higher diversity than aged donors. It was not possible, with unsorted PBMCs, to conclusively compare naive and antigen-experienced cells. A roughly linear fall in TCR beta diversity per million T cells was seen with increasing age.

Source material: blood. The TCR comes from a human donor in good health. The chain links TRBV7-3 to TRBJ2-5; D gene ambiguous. In DNA form, the CDR3 reads TGTGCCAGCAGCCTTACCCAAAACAGCAATGAACAGTACTTC. Its protein product is CASSLTQNSNEQYF. The full variable domain, its missing parts supplied by reference TRBV7-3 and TRBJ2-5, is GAGVSQTPSNKVTEKGKYVELRCDPISGHTALYWYRQSLGQGPEFLIYFQGTGAADDSGLPNDRFFAVRPEGSVSTLKIQRTERGDSAVYLCASSLTQNSNEQYFGPGTRLLVL.